The 14 T cell receptor beta chains given below trace back to one sample, sequenced in a study of blood T cell repertoires in COVID-19. Some clones are missing from TCRdb's copy, which holds only in-frame ones; the method was immunoSEQ multiplex PCR. This sample has about 270,000 clones, with about 87% found just once. The source material was PBMCs or T cells enriched from blood (not recorded which). The receptors here all came from a woman aged 45-59 years who had recovered from COVID-19.

This sequence joins TRBV19 and TRBJ2-7, with TRBD2 identical over 8 bases. CDR1 LNHDA and CDR2 SQIVND come from the germline V gene (reference sequence). V was clipped by 3 bases and J by 2 bases; unmatched bases: 6. The CDR3 is made up of 15 amino acids. The CDR3 nucleotides read TGTGCCAGTAGTATCGGTCTTAGCGGGACCTACGAGCAGTACTTC. Translating it yields CASSIGLSGTYEQYF.

V usage is TRBV7-9 and J usage is TRBJ1-3, with TRBD1 matching 8 bases. The CDR3 sequence is 16 residues long. Germline CDR1 reads SEHNR; CDR2 reads FQNEAQ (reference sequence). V lost 11 bases, J lost 0 bases, and 12 bases stayed unmatched. The CDR3 coding sequence is TGTGCCCGTTCGGACAGGGTGACAAGCTCTGGAAACACCATATATTTT. This sequence encodes CARSDRVTSSGNTIYF.

This clone was counted a few times. The V and J genes are TRBV7-2 and TRBJ1-5; D ambiguous. The CDR3 length is 13 residues. Per the germline V gene, CDR1 is SGHTA and CDR2 is FQGNSA. The germline V and J ends were trimmed by 2 bases and 5 bases, with 7 bases remaining between them. The CDR3 DNA reads TGTGCCAGCAGCTTACTCCCCCATCAGCCCCAGCATTTT. Protein sequence: CASSLLPHQPQHF.

J is TRBJ2-3 and V is TRBV7-3; TRBD2 agrees at 16 bases. Germline V gene data show CDR1 as SGHTA and CDR2 as FQGTGA. Trimming cost V 6 bases and J 7 bases; bases outside gene matches: 7. CDR3 length equals 16 residues. The DNA for the CDR3 is TGTGCCAGCAGTTCGGGACTAGCGGGAGGGCAATATACGCAGTATTTT. This encodes CASSSGLAGGQYTQYF. The full variable domain, in which reference TRBV7-3 and TRBJ2-3 provide the parts outside the CDR3, is GAGVSQTPSNKVTEKGKYVELRCDPISGHTALYWYRQSLGQGPEFLIYFQGTGAADDSGLPNDRFFAVRPEGSVSTLKIQRTERGDSAVYLCASSSGLAGGQYTQYFGPGTRLTVL.

The chain joins TRBV25-1 to TRBJ2-1, with 8 bases lining up with TRBD2. The CDR3 contains 16 residues. Germline loops: CDR1 MGHDK, CDR2 SYGVNS. Trimming cost V 2 bases and J 8 bases; bases outside gene matches: 11. CDR3 nucleotide sequence: TGTGCCAGCAGTGAACCAGCCGGGACTAGGGGGTATGAGCAGTTCTTC. Translating gives CASSEPAGTRGYEQFF.

V is TRBV9 and J is TRBJ1-1, with TRBD1 identical over 12 bases. The ends lost 3 bases at V and 4 bases at J; junction bases unmatched: 7. Germline loops: CDR1 SGDLS, CDR2 YYNGEE. The CDR3 totals 16 residues. CDR3 sequence: CASSARDRGQGTEAFF. In DNA form, the CDR3 reads TGTGCCAGCAGCGCTCGGGACAGGGGGCAAGGCACTGAAGCTTTCTTT.

V usage is TRBV28 and J usage is TRBJ1-5, with D perhaps TRBD1 (5 bases). Germline CDR1 is MDHEN and CDR2 is SYDVKM. V was trimmed by 6 bases and J by 4 bases, leaving 19 bases between them. The CDR3 sequence is 16 residues long. CDR3 protein: CASSFGRRSGNQPQHF. The DNA of the CDR3 is TGTGCCAGCAGCTTTGGGAGGAGGTCAGGGAATCAGCCCCAGCATTTT.

The chain uses TRBV27 and TRBJ1-4, with D possibly matching TRBD1 (5 bases). This CDR3 is built from 15 residues. CDR1 is MNHEY and CDR2 is SMNVEV in the germline V gene (reference sequence). The V end was cut by 1 base, the J end by 7 bases, with 13 bases between. The CDR3 nucleotides read TGTGCCAGCAGTTTATTCGACTCAAGGGGTGAAAAACTGTTTTTT. This sequence encodes CASSLFDSRGEKLFF.

The chain couples TRBV27 to TRBJ2-2, with D unresolved. Germline lookup yields CDR1 MNHEY and CDR2 SMNVEV (reference sequence). The CDR3 has 14 residues. V shed 3 bases and J shed 3 bases, with 8 bases lying between them. Here the CDR3 reads CASSFQAYTGELFF. The CDR3 nucleotides read TGTGCCAGCAGTTTTCAGGCCTACACCGGGGAGCTGTTTTTT.

The genes are TRBV19 and TRBJ1-4; D might be TRBD1 (6 bases). CDR1 and CDR2 (germline): LNHDA, SQIVND (reference sequence). Between the trimmed V and J ends, which lost 5 bases and 2 bases, there was a span of 12 bases. There are 15 residues in the CDR3. The CDR3 spells CASSATGTTNEKLFF. CDR3 coding DNA: TGTGCCAGTAGTGCCACAGGGACGACTAATGAAAAACTGTTTTTT.

The V call is TRBV16, the J call TRBJ1-1, with D perhaps matching TRBD1 (5 bases). Germline V gene sequence: CDR1 KGHSY, CDR2 FQNENV. V lost 2 bases and J lost 8, with 24 bases in between. The CDR3 contains 17 residues. For the CDR3, the DNA is TGTGCCAGCAGCCAAGAGACGCTACCAGGGTTTCCTCGGGAAGCTTTCTTT. This sequence encodes CASSQETLPGFPREAFF.

The gene calls are TRBV24-1 and TRBJ1-2; the match to TRBD1 covers 9 bases. The CDR3 contains 14 residues. V shed 6 bases and J 4 bases; nucleotides not matched to a gene: 5. CDR1 and CDR2 (germline): KGHDR, SFDVKD. For the CDR3, the DNA is TGTGCCACCAGTCCACAGGGGGCCGGCTATGGCTACACCTTC. This translates into CATSPQGAGYGYTF.

This chain uses TRBV18 with TRBJ1-3, with D maybe TRBD1 (6 bases). V lost 3 bases to trimming and J lost 0 bases, with 12 bases between them. This CDR3 has 16 amino acids. Germline V gene lookup returns CDR1 KGHSH and CDR2 LQKENI. The CDR3 sequence: CASSPRQEPSGNTIYF. CDR3 coding DNA: TGTGCCAGCTCACCGAGACAGGAACCCTCTGGAAACACCATATATTTT.

V and J are TRBV9 and TRBJ1-1; D is perhaps TRBD1 (5 bases). V was cut by 0 bases and J by 10 bases, with 16 bases left in between. In germline, CDR1 is SGDLS, CDR2 YYNGEE. This CDR3 spans 14 amino acids. CDR3 sequence (DNA): TGTGCCAGCAGCGTAGGGTTGGATTCCGGGGGAGCTTTCTTT. Translated: CASSVGLDSGGAFF.